This TCR beta chain was identified during a study of CD8+ T cells in alopecia areata. General study results and limits: Amid tofacitinib therapy, many expanded lesional clones stayed present in scalp and blood.

The treatment: oral pan-JAK inhibitor, 5-10 mg twice daily. Starting from PBMCs, sorting isolated CD4+ and CD8+ T cells. In its sample, this clone was seen once. No antigen is known for it. As the sequencing template, cDNA was produced by extracting RNA and reverse transcribing it. Method: immunoSEQ multiplex PCR; TCRdb's copy keeps in-frame clones and lacks some. This table holds roughly 200,000 clones, 50% to 65% found once. The sample was CD8+ T cells sorted from blood, taken at week 24, from a patient treated with tofacitinib. This receptor was obtained from a human donor with alopecia areata.

CDR3 amino acids: CASSLKAGAYNEQFF. CDR3 nucleotide sequence: TGTGCCAGCAGCTTAAAAGCGGGGGCCTACAATGAGCAGTTCTTC. The V gene is TRBV7-9, the J gene TRBJ2-1; TRBD2 aligns across 8 bases. Germline CDR1 SEHNR, CDR2 FQNEAQ (reference sequence). After removal of 2 bases from V and 2 bases from J, the junction contained 2 bases not matched to a gene. This CDR3 comprises 15 residues.